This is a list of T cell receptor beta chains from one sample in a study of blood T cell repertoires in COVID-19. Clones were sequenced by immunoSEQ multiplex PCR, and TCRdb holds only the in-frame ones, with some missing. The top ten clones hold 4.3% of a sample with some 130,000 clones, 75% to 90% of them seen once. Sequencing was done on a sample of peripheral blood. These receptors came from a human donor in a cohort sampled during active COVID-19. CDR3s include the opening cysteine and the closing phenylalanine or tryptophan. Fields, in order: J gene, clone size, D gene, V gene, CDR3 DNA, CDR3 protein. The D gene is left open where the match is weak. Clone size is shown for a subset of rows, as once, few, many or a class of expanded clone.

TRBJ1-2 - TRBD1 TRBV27 TGTGCCAGCAGTCCAATATACAGGGGGACCAGCTACACCTTC CASSPIYRGTSYTF
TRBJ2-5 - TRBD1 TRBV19 TGTGCCAGTAGTAACAGGGGAAGCTGGGAGACCCAGTACTTC CASSNRGSWETQYF
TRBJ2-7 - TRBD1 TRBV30 TGTGCCTGTACGGGGACAGGCTACGAGCAGTACTTC CACTGTGYEQYF
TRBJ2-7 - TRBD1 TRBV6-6 TGTGCCAGCAGTTACTCCCGACAGGGTCTCTACGAGCAGTACTTC CASSYSRQGLYEQYF
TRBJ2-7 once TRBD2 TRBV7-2 TGTGCCAGCAGCGAACGGACTAGCGGGGAGGAGCAGTACTTC CASSERTSGEEQYF
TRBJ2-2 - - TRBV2 TGTGCCAGCAGTCGTACTAGCAGTCTGGCCGGGGAGCTGTTTTTT CASSRTSSLAGELFF
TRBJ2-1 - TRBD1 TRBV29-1 TGCAGCGTGACAGGGAACAATGAGCAGTTCTTC CSVTGNNEQFF
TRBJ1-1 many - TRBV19 TGTGCCAGTTCAGACTCCGCGGGTACGAAAGCTTTCTTT CASSDSAGTKAFF
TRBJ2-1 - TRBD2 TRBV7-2 TGTGCCAGCAGCTGGACTAGCTTAATCCTTGGTGAGCAGTTCTTC CASSWTSLILGEQFF
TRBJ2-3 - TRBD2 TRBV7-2 TGTGCCAGCAGCCCTGGACTAGCGGCAGATACGCAGTATTTT CASSPGLAADTQYF
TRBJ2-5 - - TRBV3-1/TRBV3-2 TGTGCCAGCAGCCAAAACGGAGTAGAGGAGACCCAGTACTTC CASSQNGVEETQYF
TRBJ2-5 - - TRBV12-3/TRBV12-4 TGTGCCAGCAGTTTATTCAGTGAGACCCAGTACTTC CASSLFSETQYF
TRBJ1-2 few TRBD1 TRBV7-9 TGTGCCAGCAGCTCTTCTGGGACAGGGAGGGATGGCTACACCTTC CASSSSGTGRDGYTF
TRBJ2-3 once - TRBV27 TGTGCCAGCAGCCTAAAAACAGGGAGATGGACAGATACGCAGTATTTT CASSLKTGRWTDTQYF
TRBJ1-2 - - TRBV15 TGTGCCACCAGCGAAGTACTAGGGGGCTACACCTTC CATSEVLGGYTF
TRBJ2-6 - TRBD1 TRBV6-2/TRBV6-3 TGTGCCAGCAGTTCCATTGGACAGGGAAGGACTGGGGCCAACGTCCTGACTTTC CASSSIGQGRTGANVLTF
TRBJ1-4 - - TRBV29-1 TGCAGCGTTGAGGGGCTAGGTAATGAAAAACTGTTTTTT CSVEGLGNEKLFF
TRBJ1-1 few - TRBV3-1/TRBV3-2 TGTGCCAGCAGCCAAGTGAACAGGGCGACTGAAGCTTTCTTT CASSQVNRATEAFF
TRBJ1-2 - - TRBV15 TGTGCCACCAGCAGAGATAAGGCCCCGGAGGGCTACACCTTC CATSRDKAPEGYTF
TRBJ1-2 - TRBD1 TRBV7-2 TGTGCCAGCAGCCCCCCCGGGACAGCCTATGGCTACACCTTC CASSPPGTAYGYTF
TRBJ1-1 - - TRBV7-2 TGTGCCAGCAGCCACTTTACTGAAGCTTTCTTT CASSHFTEAFF
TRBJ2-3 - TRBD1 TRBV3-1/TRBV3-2 TGTGCCACCTACAGGGGCGGGACAGATACGCAGTATTTT CATYRGGTDTQYF
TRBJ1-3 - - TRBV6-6 TGTGCCAGCAGTGATGGTCCGGGTCCTGGAAACACCATATATTTT CASSDGPGPGNTIYF
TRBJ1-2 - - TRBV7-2 TGTGCCAGCAGCTCATTACAAGACATCTCCGATGGCTACACCTTC CASSSLQDISDGYTF
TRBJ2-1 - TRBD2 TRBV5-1 TGCGCCAGCAGCCCTGGACTAGCGGGGGCCAATGAGCAGTTCTTC CASSPGLAGANEQFF
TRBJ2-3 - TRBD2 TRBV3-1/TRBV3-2 TGTGCCAGCAGCGATTCAGCGGGAGTTAGCACAGATACGCAGTATTTT CASSDSAGVSTDTQYF
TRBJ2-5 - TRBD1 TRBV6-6 TGTGCCAGCAGTTACTCCGGGACAGTCCAAGAGACCCAGTACTTC CASSYSGTVQETQYF
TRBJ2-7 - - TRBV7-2 TGTGCCAGCAGCTTAGATGGACTTGAGTACTTC CASSLDGLEYF
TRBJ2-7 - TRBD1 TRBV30 TGTGCCTGGAGACGACAGGGCCTTCCCTACGAGCAGTACTTC CAWRRQGLPYEQYF
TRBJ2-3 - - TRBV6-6 TGTGCCAGCAGTTCGCCTAGCCCAGATACGCAGTATTTT CASSSPSPDTQYF
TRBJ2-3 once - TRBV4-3 TGCGCCAGCAGCCAAGGCTCCGGGGGACCAGCAGTGGATACGCAGTATTTT CASSQGSGGPAVDTQYF
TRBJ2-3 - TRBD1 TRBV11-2 TGTGCCAGCAGCCTGGGACAGGGGAACACAGATACGCAGTATTTT CASSLGQGNTDTQYF
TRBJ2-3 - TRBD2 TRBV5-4 TGTGCCAGCAGCCCACCCGGGAGGGTGGGGAGCACAGATACGCAGTATTTT CASSPPGRVGSTDTQYF
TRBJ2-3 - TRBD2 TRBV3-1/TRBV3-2 TGTGCCAGCAGCCACGCTAGCGGGAGAGAAGATACGCAGTATTTT CASSHASGREDTQYF
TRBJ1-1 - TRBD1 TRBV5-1 TGCGCCAGCAGCTATGGACAGGGCAACACTGAAGCTTTCTTT CASSYGQGNTEAFF
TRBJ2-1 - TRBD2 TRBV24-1 TGTGCCACCAGTGACCGTAGCGGGAGGGTTAATGAGCAGTTCTTC CATSDRSGRVNEQFF
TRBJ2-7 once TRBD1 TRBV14 TGTGCCAGTAGGGACAGGGGCTCTTACGAGCAGTACTTC CASRDRGSYEQYF
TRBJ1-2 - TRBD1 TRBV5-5 TGTGCCAGCAGCTCGACACTCGGACAGGGGGCGAACTATGGCTACACCTTC CASSSTLGQGANYGYTF
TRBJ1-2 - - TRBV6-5 TGTGCCAGCAGTTACTCGGGCTTCGGAGGGGAAAAAGGCTACACCTTC CASSYSGFGGEKGYTF
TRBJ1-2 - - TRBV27 TGTGCCAGCAGTGGGGGGGGACACCCCCTTTACTATAGCTACACCTTC CASSGGGHPLYYSYTF
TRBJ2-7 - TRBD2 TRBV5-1 TGCGCCAGCAGCTTGGGGGGTAGCGGGCCCTCCTACGAGCAGTACTTC CASSLGGSGPSYEQYF
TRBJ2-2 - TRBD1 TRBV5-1 TGCGCCAGCAGCGGGACAGGGGTGATCACCGGGGAGCTGTTTTTT CASSGTGVITGELFF
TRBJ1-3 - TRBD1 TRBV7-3 TGTGCCAGCAGCTTAACTGGGACAGGGGTAGGAAACACCATATATTTT CASSLTGTGVGNTIYF